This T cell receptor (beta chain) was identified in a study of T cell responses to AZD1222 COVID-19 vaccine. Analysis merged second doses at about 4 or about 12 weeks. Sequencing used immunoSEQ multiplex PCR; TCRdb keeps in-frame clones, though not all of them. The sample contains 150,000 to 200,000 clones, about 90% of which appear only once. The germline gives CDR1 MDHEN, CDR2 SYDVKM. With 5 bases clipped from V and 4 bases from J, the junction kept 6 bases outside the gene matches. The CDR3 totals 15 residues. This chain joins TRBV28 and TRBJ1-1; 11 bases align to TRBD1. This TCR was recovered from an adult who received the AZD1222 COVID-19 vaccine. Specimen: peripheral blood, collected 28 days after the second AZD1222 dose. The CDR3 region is CASSPWDRGSTEAFF. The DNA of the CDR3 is TGTGCCAGCAGTCCCTGGGACAGGGGGAGCACTGAAGCTTTCTTT.